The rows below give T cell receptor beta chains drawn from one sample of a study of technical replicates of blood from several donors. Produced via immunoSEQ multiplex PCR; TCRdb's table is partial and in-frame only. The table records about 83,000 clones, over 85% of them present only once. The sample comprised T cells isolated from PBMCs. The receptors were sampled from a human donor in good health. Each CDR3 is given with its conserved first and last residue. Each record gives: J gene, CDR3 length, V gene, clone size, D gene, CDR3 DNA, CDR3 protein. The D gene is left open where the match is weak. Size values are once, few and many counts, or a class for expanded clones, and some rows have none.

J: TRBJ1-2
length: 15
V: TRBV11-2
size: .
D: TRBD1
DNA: TGTGCCAGCAGCTTAGGGTCACAGGGGATTAGTGGCTACACCTTC
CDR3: CASSLGSQGISGYTF

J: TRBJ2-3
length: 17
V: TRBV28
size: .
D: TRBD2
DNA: TGTGCCAGCAGTTTACTCTTAGCGGGAGGGCCTACAGATACGCAGTATTTT
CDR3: CASSLLLAGGPTDTQYF

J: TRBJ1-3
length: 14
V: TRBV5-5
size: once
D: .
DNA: TGTGCCAGCAGCGCGATGGCGGGTGGAAACACCATATATTTT
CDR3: CASSAMAGGNTIYF

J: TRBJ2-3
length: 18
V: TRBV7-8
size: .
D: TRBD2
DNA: TGTGCCAGCAGCTTATGGTTAGCGGGGGGTGGTGGCACAGATACGCAGTATTTT
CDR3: CASSLWLAGGGGTDTQYF

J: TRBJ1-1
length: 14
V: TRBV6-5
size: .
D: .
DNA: TGTGCCAGCTTTGACAGGCTGAAGAACACTGAAGCTTTCTTT
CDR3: CASFDRLKNTEAFF

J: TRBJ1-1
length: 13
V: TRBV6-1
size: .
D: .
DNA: TGTGCCAGCAGTGGCGGGATGGGGGGAGAAGCTTTCTTT
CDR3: CASSGGMGGEAFF

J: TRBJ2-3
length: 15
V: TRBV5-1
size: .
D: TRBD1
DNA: TGCGCCAGCAGCTTCGGACAGGGGGCAACAGATACGCAGTATTTT
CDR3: CASSFGQGATDTQYF

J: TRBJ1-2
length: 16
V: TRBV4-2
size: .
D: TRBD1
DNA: TGTGCCAGCAGCCCTCAAGCCGGGACAGGGGGCGATGGCTACACCTTC
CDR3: CASSPQAGTGGDGYTF

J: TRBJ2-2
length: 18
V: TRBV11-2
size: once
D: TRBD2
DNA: TGTGCCAGCAGGACCCTCGGGCGGGAGGCCTCGAACACCGGGGAGCTGTTTTTT
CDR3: CASRTLGREASNTGELFF

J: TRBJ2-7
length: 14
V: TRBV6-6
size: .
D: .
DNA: TGTGCCAGCAGTTACCGAGTACGGGGCTACGAGCAGTACTTC
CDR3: CASSYRVRGYEQYF

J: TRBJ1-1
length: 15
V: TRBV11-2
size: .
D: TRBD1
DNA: TGTGCCAGCCGACCCGGGGACAGCATGAACACTGAAGCTTTCTTT
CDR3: CASRPGDSMNTEAFF

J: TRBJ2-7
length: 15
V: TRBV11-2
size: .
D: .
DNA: TGTGCCAGCAGCTTAGAGGAGATGGCGTCCGGCGAGCAGTACTTC
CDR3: CASSLEEMASGEQYF

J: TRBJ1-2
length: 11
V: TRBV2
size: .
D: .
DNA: TGTGCCAGCAGTGAACAGGATGGCTACACCTTC
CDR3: CASSEQDGYTF

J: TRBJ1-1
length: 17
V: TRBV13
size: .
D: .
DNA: TGTGCCAGCAGCTTAGGTGAGAGCGGTCGTAGGGACACTGAAGCTTTCTTT
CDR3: CASSLGESGRRDTEAFF

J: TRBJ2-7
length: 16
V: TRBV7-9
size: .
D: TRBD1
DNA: TGTGCCAGCAGCTCGCCTCCGGGGACAGGCTCCTACGAGCAGTACTTC
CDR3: CASSSPPGTGSYEQYF

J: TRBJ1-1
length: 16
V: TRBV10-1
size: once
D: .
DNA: TGCGCCAGCAGTGAGTCCGGGGGTGTCATCTACACTGAAGCTTTCTTT
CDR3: CASSESGGVIYTEAFF

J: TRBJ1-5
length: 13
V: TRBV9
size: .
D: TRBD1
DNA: TGTGCCAGCAGCGTAGTTCAGGGGGGGCCCCAGCATTTT
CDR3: CASSVVQGGPQHF

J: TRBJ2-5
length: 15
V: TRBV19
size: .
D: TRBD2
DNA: TGTGCCAGTCAGAGCCAGCGGGGGGGAAGAGAGACCCAGTACTTC
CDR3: CASQSQRGGRETQYF

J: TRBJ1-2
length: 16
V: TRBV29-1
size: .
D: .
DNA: TGCAGCGTTGAAGATGGAGGGGAGATATTAAGCTATGGCTACACCTTC
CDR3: CSVEDGGEILSYGYTF

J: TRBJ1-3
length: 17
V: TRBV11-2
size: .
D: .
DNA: TGTGCCAGCAGCTTAGCCGGTAGGGGGTGGAAGGAAGGCACCATATATTTT
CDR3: CASSLAGRGWKEGTIYF

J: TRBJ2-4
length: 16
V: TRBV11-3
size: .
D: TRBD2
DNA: TGTGCCAGCAGCCCCCGTAGCGGGGGGTGGGGAAACATTCAGTACTTC
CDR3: CASSPRSGGWGNIQYF

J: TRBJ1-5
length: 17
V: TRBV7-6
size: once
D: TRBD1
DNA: TGTGCCAGCAGCCCAGGGACAGGGTCCATTTCCAATCAGCCCCAGCATTTT
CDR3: CASSPGTGSISNQPQHF

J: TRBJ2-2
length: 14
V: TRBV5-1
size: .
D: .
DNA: TGCACCAGCAGCTTCAAAGACGGGGCCGGGGAGCTGTTTTTT
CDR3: CTSSFKDGAGELFF

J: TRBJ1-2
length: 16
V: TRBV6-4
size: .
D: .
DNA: TGTGCCAGCAGTGAGCGACACCATACTCTTAACTATGGCTACACCTTC
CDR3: CASSERHHTLNYGYTF

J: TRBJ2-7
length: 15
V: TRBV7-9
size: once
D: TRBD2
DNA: TGTGCCAGCAGCTTTAGCGGGGGGGCTCTCTACGAGCAGTACTTC
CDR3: CASSFSGGALYEQYF

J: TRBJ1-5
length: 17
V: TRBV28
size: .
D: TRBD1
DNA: TGTGCCAGCAGTTTGGCCAGGGGGGCCATAAGCAATCAGCCCCAGCATTTT
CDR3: CASSLARGAISNQPQHF

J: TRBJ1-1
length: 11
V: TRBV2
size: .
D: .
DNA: TGTGCCAGCGGGCGGGGCACTGAAGCTTTCTTT
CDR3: CASGRGTEAFF

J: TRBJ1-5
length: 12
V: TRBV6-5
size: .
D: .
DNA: TGTGCCAGCCAGGCCAGAAATCAGCCCCAGCATTTT
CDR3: CASQARNQPQHF

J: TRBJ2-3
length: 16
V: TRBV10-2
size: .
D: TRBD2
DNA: TGCGCCAGCGGGAGACTAGCGGGAGGGCAAACAGATACGCAGTATTTT
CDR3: CASGRLAGGQTDTQYF

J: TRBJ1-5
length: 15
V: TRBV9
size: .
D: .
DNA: TGTGCCAGCAGCGTGGAGCGGGGGATCAATCAGCCCCAGCATTTT
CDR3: CASSVERGINQPQHF

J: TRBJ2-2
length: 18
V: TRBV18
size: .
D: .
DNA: TGTGCCAGCTCACCAGCACCGACAGGACATCCGAACACCGGGGAGCTGTTTTTT
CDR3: CASSPAPTGHPNTGELFF

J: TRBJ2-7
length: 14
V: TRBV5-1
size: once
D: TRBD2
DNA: TGCGCCAGCAGCTTGTCGGGGGGAGACTACGAGCAGTACTTC
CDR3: CASSLSGGDYEQYF

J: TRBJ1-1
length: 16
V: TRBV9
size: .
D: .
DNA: TGTGCCAGCAGCGTAGCCTCAGGGGAAATGAACACTGAAGCTTTCTTT
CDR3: CASSVASGEMNTEAFF

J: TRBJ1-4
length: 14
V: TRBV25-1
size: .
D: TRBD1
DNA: TGTGCCAGCAGCCAAGGGGGCGCTTACGAAAAACTGTTTTTT
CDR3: CASSQGGAYEKLFF

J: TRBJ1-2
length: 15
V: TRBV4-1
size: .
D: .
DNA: TGCGCCAGCAGCCAACCCGGGAGGTTTCGGTCGGGCTACACCTTC
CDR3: CASSQPGRFRSGYTF

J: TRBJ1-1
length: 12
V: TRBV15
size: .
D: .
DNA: TGTGCCACCCACGGGGGGGTCGGGAAAGCTTTCTTT
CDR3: CATHGGVGKAFF

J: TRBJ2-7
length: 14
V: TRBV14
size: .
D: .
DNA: TGTGCCAGCAGCCAGGGGCTCTCGTACTACGAGCAGTACTTC
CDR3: CASSQGLSYYEQYF

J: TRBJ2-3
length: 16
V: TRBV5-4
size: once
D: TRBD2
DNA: TGTGCCAGCAGCTGGGGACTAGCGGGCGTCACAGATACGCAGTATTTT
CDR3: CASSWGLAGVTDTQYF

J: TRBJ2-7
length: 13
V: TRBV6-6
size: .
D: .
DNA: TGTGCCAGCAGGCAGGGTTTAGTATACGAGCAGTACTTC
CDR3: CASRQGLVYEQYF

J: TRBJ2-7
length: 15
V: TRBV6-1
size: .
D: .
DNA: TGTGCCAGCAGTGAAGCCGTCGGGGGGCGCCTGTCGAGGTACTTC
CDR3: CASSEAVGGRLSRYF

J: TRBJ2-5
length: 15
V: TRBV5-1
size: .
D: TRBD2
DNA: TGCGCCAGCGGCCGTCTAGCGGGTATTCAAGAGACCCAGTACTTC
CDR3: CASGRLAGIQETQYF

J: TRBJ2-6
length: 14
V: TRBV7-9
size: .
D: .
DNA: TGTGCCAGCAGCTATCCATCTGGGGCCAACGTCCTGACTTTC
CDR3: CASSYPSGANVLTF

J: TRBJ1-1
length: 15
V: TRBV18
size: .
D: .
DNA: TGTGCCAGCTCTCCCCCCGCGTCAACCGGGGGTGAAGCTTTCTTT
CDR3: CASSPPASTGGEAFF

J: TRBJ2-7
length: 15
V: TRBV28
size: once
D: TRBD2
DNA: TGTGCCAGCACGGACGCTAGCGGGAGGTTCTACGAGCAGTACTTC
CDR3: CASTDASGRFYEQYF

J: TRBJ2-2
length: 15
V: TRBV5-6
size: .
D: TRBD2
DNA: TGTGCCAGCAGCTTGCCTAGCGGGTTCACCGGGGAGCTGTTTTTT
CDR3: CASSLPSGFTGELFF

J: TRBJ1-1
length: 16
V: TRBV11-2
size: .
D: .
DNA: TGTGCCAGCAGCTCCATCAGGGGCAGGGGGAACACTGAAGCTTTCTTT
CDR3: CASSSIRGRGNTEAFF

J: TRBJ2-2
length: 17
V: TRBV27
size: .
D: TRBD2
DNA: TGTGCCAGCAGCTCGGGACTAGCGGGCCCGGGGACCGGGGAGCTGTTTTTT
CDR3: CASSSGLAGPGTGELFF

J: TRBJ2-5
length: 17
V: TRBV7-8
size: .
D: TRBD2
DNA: TGTGCCAGCAGCTTAATAAGCGGGGGTTCTCTGGGGGAGACCCAGTACTTC
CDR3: CASSLISGGSLGETQYF

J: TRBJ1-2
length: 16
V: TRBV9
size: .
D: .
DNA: TGTGCCAGCAGCCTAAGTTGGACAGCCCATCTTGGTGGCTACACCTTC
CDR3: CASSLSWTAHLGGYTF

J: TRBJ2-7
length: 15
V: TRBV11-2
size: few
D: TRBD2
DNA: TGTGCCAGCAGCTTAGTCGGGAGGGTTGCCTACGAGCAGTACTTC
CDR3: CASSLVGRVAYEQYF

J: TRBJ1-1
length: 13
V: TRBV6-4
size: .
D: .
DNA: TGTGCCAGCGGGATGACAGATAACACTGAAGCTTTCTTT
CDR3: CASGMTDNTEAFF